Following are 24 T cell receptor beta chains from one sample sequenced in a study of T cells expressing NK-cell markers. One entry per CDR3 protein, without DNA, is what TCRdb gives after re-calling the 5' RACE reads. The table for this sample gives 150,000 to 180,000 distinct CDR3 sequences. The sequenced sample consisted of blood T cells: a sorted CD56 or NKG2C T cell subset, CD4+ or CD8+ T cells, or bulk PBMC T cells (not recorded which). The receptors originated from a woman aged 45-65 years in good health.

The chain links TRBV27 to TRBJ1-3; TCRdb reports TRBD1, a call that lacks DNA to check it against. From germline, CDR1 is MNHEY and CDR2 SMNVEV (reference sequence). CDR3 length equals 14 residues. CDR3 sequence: CASRTGQAGNTIYF.

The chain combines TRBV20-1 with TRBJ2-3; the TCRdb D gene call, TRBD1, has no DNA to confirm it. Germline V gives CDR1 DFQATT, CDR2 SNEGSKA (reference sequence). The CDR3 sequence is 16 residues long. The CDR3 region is CSSLRVGGTITDTQYF.

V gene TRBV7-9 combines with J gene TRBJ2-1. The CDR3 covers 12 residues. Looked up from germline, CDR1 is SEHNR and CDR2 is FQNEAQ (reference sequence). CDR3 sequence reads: CASSLPGHEQFF. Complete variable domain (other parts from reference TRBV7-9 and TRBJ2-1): DTGVSQNPRHKITKRGQNVTFRCDPISEHNRLYWYRQTLGQGPEFLTYFQNEAQLEKSRLLSDRFSAERPKGSFSTLEIQRTEQGDSAMYLCASSLPGHEQFFGPGTRLTVL.

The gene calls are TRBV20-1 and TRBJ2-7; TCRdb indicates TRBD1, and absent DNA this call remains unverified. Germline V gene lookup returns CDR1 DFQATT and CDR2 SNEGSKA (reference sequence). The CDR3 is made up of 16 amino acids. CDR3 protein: CSASDPLGRAVGEQYF.

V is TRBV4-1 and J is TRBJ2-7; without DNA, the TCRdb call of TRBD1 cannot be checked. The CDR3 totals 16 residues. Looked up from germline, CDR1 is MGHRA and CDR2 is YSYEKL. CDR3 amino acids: CASSQVGGSALYEQYF.

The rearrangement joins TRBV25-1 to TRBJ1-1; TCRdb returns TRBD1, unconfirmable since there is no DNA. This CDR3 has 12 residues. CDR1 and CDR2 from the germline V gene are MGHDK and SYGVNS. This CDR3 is CASRGVNTEAFF.

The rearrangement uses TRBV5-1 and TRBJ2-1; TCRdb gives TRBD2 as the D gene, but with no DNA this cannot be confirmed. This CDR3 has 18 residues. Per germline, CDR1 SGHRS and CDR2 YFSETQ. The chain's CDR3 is CASSLARTSRPSYNEQFF.

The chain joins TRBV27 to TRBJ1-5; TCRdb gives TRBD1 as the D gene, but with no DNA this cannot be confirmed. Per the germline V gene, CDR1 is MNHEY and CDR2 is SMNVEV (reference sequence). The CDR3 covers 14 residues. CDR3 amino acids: CASSVGQVFWPQHF.

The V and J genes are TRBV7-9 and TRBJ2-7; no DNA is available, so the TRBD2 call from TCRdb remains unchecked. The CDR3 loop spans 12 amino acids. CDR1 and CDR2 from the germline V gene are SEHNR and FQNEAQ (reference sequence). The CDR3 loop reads CASRRDSGEQYF. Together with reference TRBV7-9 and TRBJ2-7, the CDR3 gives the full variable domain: DTGVSQNPRHKITKRGQNVTFRCDPISEHNRLYWYRQTLGQGPEFLTYFQNEAQLEKSRLLSDRFSAERPKGSFSTLEIQRTEQGDSAMYLCASRRDSGEQYFGPGTRLTVT.

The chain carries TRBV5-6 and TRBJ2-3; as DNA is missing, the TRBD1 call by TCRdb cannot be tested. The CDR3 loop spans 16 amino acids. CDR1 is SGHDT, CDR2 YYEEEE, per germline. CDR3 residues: CASFRSGALSTDTQYF.

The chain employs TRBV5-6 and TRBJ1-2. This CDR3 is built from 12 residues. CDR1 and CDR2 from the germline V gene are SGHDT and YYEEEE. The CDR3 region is CASSLGNYGYTF.

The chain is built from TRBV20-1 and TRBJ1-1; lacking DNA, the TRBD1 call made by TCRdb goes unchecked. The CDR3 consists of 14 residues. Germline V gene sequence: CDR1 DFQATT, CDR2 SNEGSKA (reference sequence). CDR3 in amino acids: CSARGDREYTEAFF.

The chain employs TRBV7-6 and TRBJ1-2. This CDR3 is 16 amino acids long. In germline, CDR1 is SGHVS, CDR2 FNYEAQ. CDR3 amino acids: CASSLETARGPYGYTF.

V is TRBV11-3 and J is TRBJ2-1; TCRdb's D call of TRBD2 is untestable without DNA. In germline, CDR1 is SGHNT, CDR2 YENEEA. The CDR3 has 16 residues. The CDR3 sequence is CASSRGTSLAYNEQFF.

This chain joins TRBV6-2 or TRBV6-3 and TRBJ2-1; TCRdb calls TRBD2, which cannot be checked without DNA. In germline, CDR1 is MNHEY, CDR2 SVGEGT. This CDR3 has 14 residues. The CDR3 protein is CASSQLATYNEQFF.

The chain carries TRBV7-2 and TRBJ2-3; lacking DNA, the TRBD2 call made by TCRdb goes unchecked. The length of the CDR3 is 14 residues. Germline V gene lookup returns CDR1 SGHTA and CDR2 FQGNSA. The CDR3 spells CASTDTPPRDTQYF. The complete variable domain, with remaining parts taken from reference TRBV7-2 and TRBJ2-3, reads GAGVSQSPSNKVTEKGKDVELRCDPISGHTALYWYRQSLGQGLEFLIYFQGNSAPDKSGLPSDRFSAERTGGSVSTLTIQRTQQEDSAVYLCASTDTPPRDTQYFGPGTRLTVL.

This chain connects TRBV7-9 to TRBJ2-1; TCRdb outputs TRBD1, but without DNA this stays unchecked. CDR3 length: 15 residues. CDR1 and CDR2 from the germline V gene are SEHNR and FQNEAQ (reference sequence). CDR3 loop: CASSLAQGARNEQFF.

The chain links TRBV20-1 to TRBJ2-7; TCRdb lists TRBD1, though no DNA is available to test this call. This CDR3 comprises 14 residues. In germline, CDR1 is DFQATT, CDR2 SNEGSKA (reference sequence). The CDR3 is CSARGRTVTYEQYF.

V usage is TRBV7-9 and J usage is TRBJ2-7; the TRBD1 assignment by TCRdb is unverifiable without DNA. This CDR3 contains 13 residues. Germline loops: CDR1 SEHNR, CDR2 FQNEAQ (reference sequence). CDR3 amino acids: CASSPGSYYEQYF.

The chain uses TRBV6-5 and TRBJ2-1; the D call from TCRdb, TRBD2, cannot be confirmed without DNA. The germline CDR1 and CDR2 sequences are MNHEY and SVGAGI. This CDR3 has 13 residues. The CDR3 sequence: CASSGPGSGREFF.

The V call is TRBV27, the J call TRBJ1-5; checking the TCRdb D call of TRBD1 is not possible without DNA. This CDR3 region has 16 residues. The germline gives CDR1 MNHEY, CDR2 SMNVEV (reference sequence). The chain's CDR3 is CASSLSIQGANQPQHF.

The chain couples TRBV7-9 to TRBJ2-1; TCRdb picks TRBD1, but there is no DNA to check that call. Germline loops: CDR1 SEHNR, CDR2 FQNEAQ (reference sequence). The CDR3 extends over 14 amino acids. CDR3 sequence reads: CASKRGAALNEQFF.

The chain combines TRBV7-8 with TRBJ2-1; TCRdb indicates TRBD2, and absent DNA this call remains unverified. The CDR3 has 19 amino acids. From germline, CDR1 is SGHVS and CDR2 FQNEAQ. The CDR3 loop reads CASSLVRTSGISSYNEQFF.

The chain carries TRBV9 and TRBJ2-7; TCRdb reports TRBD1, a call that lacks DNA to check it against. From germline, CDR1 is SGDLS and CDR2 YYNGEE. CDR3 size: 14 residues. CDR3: CASSVETAFGEQYF.